Listed here are 20 T cell receptor beta chains from one sample, sequenced in a study of TIL therapy for anti-PD-1-resistant metastatic lung cancer. Time point here: pre-treatment sample, taken before nivolumab and TIL therapy. Pleural nodules or supraclavicular lymph nodes made up most of the excised metastases sampled. The immunoSEQ assay was v3. Measured with immunoSEQ multiplex PCR; TCRdb has only the in-frame clones, and not every one. The repertoire holds roughly 10,000 clones, with about 55% as singletons. The sequenced sample was tumor tissue, obtained at baseline. The receptors come from a person between 30 and 79 years old with non-small cell lung cancer.

In its sample, this clone ranks as medium-sized. The chain links TRBV6-1 to TRBJ2-5; D might be TRBD2 (8 bases). The CDR3 is 15 residues long. Germline V gene sequence: CDR1 MNHNS, CDR2 SASEGT. V lost 4 bases and J 5 bases, leaving 17 bases between the germline ends. CDR3 residues: CASSGWTGGRETQYF. The DNA of the CDR3 is TGTGCCAGCAGTGGGTGGACAGGCGGGAGGGAGACCCAGTACTTC.

This chain uses TRBV5-4 with TRBJ2-5; TRBD1 is a possible D gene (5 bases). Germline values: CDR1 SGHNT, CDR2 YYREEE (reference sequence). V lost 2 bases, J lost 5 bases, and 13 bases lay in between. The CDR3 extends over 14 amino acids. The CDR3 region has the DNA TGTGCCAGCAGCTTAGGGGTAGGGGTGGAGACCCAGTACTTC. This codes for CASSLGVGVETQYF. Using reference TRBV5-4 and TRBJ2-5 for the parts outside the CDR3, the full variable domain is ETGVTQSPTHLIKTRGQQVTLRCSSQSGHNTVSWYQQALGQGPQFIFQYYREEENGRGNFPPRFSGLQFPNYSSELNVNALELDDSALYLCASSLGVGVETQYFGPGTRLLVL.

The chain couples TRBV6-1 to TRBJ2-7; 8 positions match TRBD2. The CDR3 covers 13 residues. Unmatched junction bases numbered 4, after V lost 5 bases and J lost 4 bases. Germline-derived CDR1 and CDR2 are MNHNS and SASEGT. CDR3 nucleotide sequence: TGTGCCAGCAGTCCGATAGCGGGATACGAGCAGTACTTC. It yields the protein CASSPIAGYEQYF.

The V gene is TRBV29-1, the J gene TRBJ2-1; possible D gene TRBD1, 6 bases. The ends were cut back, 7 bases at V and 0 bases at J, with 10 bases in the middle. The CDR3 spans 13 residues. The germline V gene encodes CDR1 SQVTM and CDR2 ANQGSEA. The CDR3 DNA reads as TGCAGCGCCCAGACAGGCTCCTACAATGAGCAGTTCTTC. It is translated as CSAQTGSYNEQFF.

This clone showed up just a few times. V and J are TRBV28 and TRBJ1-1; 7 bases align to TRBD1. Germline V lookup: CDR1 MDHEN, CDR2 SYDVKM. The CDR3 extends over 16 amino acids. The junction had 13 bases not matched to a gene; V was cut back by 6 bases and J by 3 bases. CDR3 sequence: CASSGQGVFGDTEAFF. CDR3 in DNA: TGTGCCAGCAGCGGGCAGGGGGTATTTGGCGACACTGAAGCTTTCTTT.

This clone qualifies as medium-sized. The rearrangement joins TRBV11-2 to TRBJ2-7; 11 nucleotides agree with TRBD1. The germline V gene has CDR1 SGHAT and CDR2 FQNNGV. J lost 6 bases, V lost 4 bases, and 8 bases had no gene match. The CDR3 runs 15 residues. CDR3 loop: CASSYGTGGIGEQYF. DNA of the CDR3: TGTGCCAGCAGCTACGGGACAGGGGGAATCGGCGAGCAGTACTTC.

The V gene is TRBV28, the J gene TRBJ2-7; weak D call: TRBD2 (5 bases). The CDR3 runs 15 residues. Germline CDR1 is MDHEN and CDR2 is SYDVKM. Between the trimmed V and J ends, which lost 2 bases and 2 bases, there was a span of 13 bases. CDR3 DNA sequence: TGTGCCAGCAGTTTAGGGCGGGCCCGCCCCTACGAGCAGTACTTC. Translating it yields CASSLGRARPYEQYF.

This chain links TRBV4-1 with TRBJ1-6; D unclear. The CDR3 has 17 residues. Trimming took off 5 bases at V and 5 bases at J, with 19 bases between the two ends. Per germline, CDR1 MGHRA and CDR2 YSYEKL. The CDR3 sequence is CASSKTSMTPNNSPLHF. CDR3 DNA: TGCGCCAGCAGCAAAACGAGCATGACCCCAAATAATTCACCCCTCCACTTT.

The chain has TRBV5-4 and TRBJ2-3, with a tentative D call TRBD2 (6 bases). There are 14 residues in the CDR3. Trimming removed 0 bases at V and 4 bases at J, with 9 bases between. Looked up from germline, CDR1 is SGHNT and CDR2 is YYREEE (reference sequence). The DNA for the CDR3 is TGTGCCAGCAGCTTGGTCGCTAGCGCAGATACGCAGTATTTT. The encoded protein is CASSLVASADTQYF.

The chain's CDR3 is CASSDGQFHQPQHF. CDR3 coding DNA: TGTGCCAGCAGTGATGGACAGTTTCATCAGCCCCAGCATTTT. The chain combines TRBV6-1 with TRBJ1-5; tentatively, D is TRBD1 (6 bases). V lost 3 bases, J lost 5 bases, and 11 bases lay in between. The CDR3 length is 14 residues. The germline V gene encodes CDR1 MNHNS and CDR2 SASEGT.

This clone was seen a handful of times. This chain connects TRBV11-3 to TRBJ2-1; D might be TRBD2 (6 bases). Trimming shortened V by 4 bases and J by 7 bases, and 11 bases separated the two germline ends. This CDR3 spans 13 amino acids. Per germline, CDR1 SGHNT and CDR2 YENEEA. This chain's CDR3 is CASSWGLLNEQFF. Here the CDR3 DNA reads TGTGCCAGCAGCTGGGGACTTCTTAATGAGCAGTTCTTC.

In its sample, this clone was seen a few times. The J gene is TRBJ1-5, the V gene TRBV7-8; TRBD1 matches at 8 bases. V lost 4 bases and J lost 5; bases outside the gene matches: 1. Germline V gene data show CDR1 as SGHVS and CDR2 as FQNEAQ. This CDR3 region has 13 residues. The CDR3 DNA is TGTGCCAGCAGCTCGGACAGGGATCAGCCCCAGCATTTT. Its protein product is CASSSDRDQPQHF.

This clone showed up just a few times. V usage is TRBV6-1 and J usage is TRBJ1-5, with 7 bases matching TRBD1. From germline, CDR1 is MNHNS and CDR2 SASEGT. With 4 bases clipped from V and 1 base from J, the junction kept 10 bases outside the gene matches. This CDR3 has 17 amino acids. This CDR3 reads CASSGQGVRGSNQPQHF. CDR3 nucleotide sequence: TGTGCCAGCAGTGGACAGGGAGTGAGGGGAAGCAATCAGCCCCAGCATTTT.

The genes are TRBV6-6 and TRBJ1-1; D is perhaps TRBD1 (6 bases). This CDR3 region has 12 residues. CDR1 is MNHNY and CDR2 is SVGAGI in the germline V gene (reference sequence). V was trimmed by 5 bases and J by 7 bases, leaving 11 bases between them. The CDR3 spells CASSRPRGEAFF. CDR3 coding DNA: TGTGCCAGCAGTAGACCCAGGGGTGAAGCTTTCTTT.

The table lists this clone with a count of one. V gene TRBV6-5 combines with J gene TRBJ2-3; D is uncertain. CDR3 length equals 14 residues. Per germline, CDR1 MNHEY and CDR2 SVGAGI. Trimming took 5 bases from V and 9 from J, leaving 18 bases between them. In DNA form, the CDR3 reads TGTGCCAGCAGTCCCTCTGAGGACCACTTGACGCAGTATTTT. Its translation: CASSPSEDHLTQYF.

This clone was observed a handful of times. The chain is built from TRBV5-1 and TRBJ2-7; 9 bases are shared with TRBD1. Germline lookup yields CDR1 SGHRS and CDR2 YFSETQ. The CDR3 is made up of 14 amino acids. J gave up 3 bases and V 4 bases, and 5 bases lay outside the gene matches. The chain's CDR3 is CASSRDRVHYEQYF. The CDR3 nucleotides read TGCGCCAGCAGCCGGGACAGGGTTCACTACGAGCAGTACTTC.

This clone has just a few counts. This rearrangement joins TRBV2 to TRBJ1-5; 9 nucleotides match TRBD1. Trimming removed 2 bases from V and 5 bases from J; junction bases left unmatched: 4. CDR1 is SNHLY and CDR2 is FYNNEI in the germline V gene. This CDR3 comprises 15 residues. CDR3 sequence: CASSERTGVDQPQHF. The CDR3 DNA follows: TGTGCCAGCAGTGAAAGGACAGGGGTCGATCAGCCCCAGCATTTT.

This clone is large in the sample. The V gene is TRBV19, the J gene TRBJ2-7; 9 bases line up with TRBD1. CDR3 length equals 12 residues. Germline V gives CDR1 LNHDA, CDR2 SQIVND (reference sequence). The junction had 6 bases not matched to a gene; V was cut back by 11 bases and J by 4 bases. The CDR3 sequence: CAAGTGRYEQYF. As DNA, the CDR3 is TGTGCCGCAGGGACAGGGAGGTACGAGCAGTACTTC.

The table lists this clone with a count of one. J is TRBJ1-5 and V is TRBV10-3, with 8 positions matching TRBD1. Per the germline V gene, CDR1 is ENHRY and CDR2 is SYGVKD. V lost 4 bases and J lost 7; bases outside the gene matches: 3. This CDR3 contains 13 residues. CDR3 DNA: TGTGCCATCAGTGGGACAGGGAAACAGCCCCAGCATTTT. Translating it yields CAISGTGKQPQHF.

The chain joins TRBV28 to TRBJ1-2; tentative D call: TRBD1 (6 bases). V shed 10 bases and J shed 4 bases, with 16 bases lying between them. The CDR3 contains 13 residues. Looked up from germline, CDR1 is MDHEN and CDR2 is SYDVKM. The CDR3 sequence: CATGTTYFYGYTF. The CDR3 bases are TGTGCCACAGGGACAACCTATTTCTATGGCTACACCTTC.